Here is one T cell receptor (beta chain) with its context. Its antigen is currently unknown. The CDR3 runs 15 residues. The V gene's germline CDR1 is SGDLS and CDR2 YYNGEE. This sample was included in a study of monozygotic twins with inflammatory bowel disease. Study-level findings and limits: Patient-to-patient differences in immunosuppressive treatment may have added variability to the repertoires.

TCRdb reanalyzed the 5' RACE reads and collapses them to one entry per CDR3 protein, without DNA. The sample includes 310,000 or so distinct CDR3 sequences. This TCR was recovered from a human donor with ulcerative colitis or Crohn's disease, or a healthy co-twin of an affected twin (not recorded which). Sequenced input: blood. The V and J genes are TRBV9 and TRBJ1-2; TCRdb indicates TRBD1, and absent DNA this call remains unverified. The CDR3 sequence: CASSGTGLDERGYTF.